The 20 T cell receptor beta chains in this list originate from one sample, sequenced in a study of shared clonotypes between healthy human individuals. Assay: immunoSEQ multiplex PCR; the TCRdb copy retains only in-frame clones and omits some. The sample contains 850,000 to 1,200,000 clones, around 76% of which appear only once. The sample consisted of memory CD4+ T cells sorted from blood. Documented subset: CD45RA-negative fraction. These receptors originate from a man younger than 35 in good health.

In its sample, this clone was seen a few times. The chain employs TRBV6-5 and TRBJ2-1, with 14 bases matching TRBD2. J lost 8 bases, V lost 6 bases, and 6 bases had no gene match. The CDR3 consists of 15 residues. Looked up from germline, CDR1 is MNHEY and CDR2 is SVGAGI. Here the CDR3 DNA reads TGTGCCAGCAGCCGACTAGCGGGAGGGCGAGATGAGCAGTTCTTC. Its protein is CASSRLAGGRDEQFF.

Turning to this clone: Other DNA sequences of this sample code for an identical CDR3. The genes are TRBV7-9 and TRBJ2-7; D could derive from TRBD1 or TRBD2 (5 bases each). There are 14 residues in the CDR3. CDR1 and CDR2 (germline): SEHNR, FQNEAQ (reference sequence). With 4 bases removed from V and 1 base from J, the gap between germline ends came to 11 bases. The CDR3: CASSSGTGSYEQYF. CDR3 sequence (DNA): TGTGCCAGCAGCTCAGGGACCGGGTCCTACGAGCAGTACTTC.

In DNA form, the CDR3 reads TGTGCCACCCGAATAGAACATGGTTACCCCGGGGAGCTGTTTTTT. Translation: CATRIEHGYPGELFF. The rearrangement uses TRBV10-3 and TRBJ2-2; unclear D gene. The CDR3 spans 15 residues. The V end lost 10 bases, the J end lost 6 bases, and 21 bases lay between the germline ends. The germline CDR1 and CDR2 sequences are ENHRY and SYGVKD.

This chain connects TRBV5-6 to TRBJ1-5; D not certain. V was trimmed by 0 bases and J by 4 bases, leaving 8 bases between them. This CDR3 has 14 amino acids. The V gene's germline CDR1 is SGHDT and CDR2 YYEEEE. CDR3 nucleotide sequence: TGTGCCAGCAGCTTGGGACAACAAAATCAGCCCCAGCATTTT. It is translated as CASSLGQQNQPQHF. Filled out from reference TRBV5-6 and TRBJ1-5, the complete variable domain reads DAGVTQSPTHLIKTRGQQVTLRCSPKSGHDTVSWYQQALGQGPQFIFQYYEEEERQRGNFPDRFSGHQFPNYSSELNVNALLLGDSALYLCASSLGQQNQPQHFGDGTRLSIL.

This chain joins TRBV6-1 and TRBJ2-7; D uncertain. The V gene's germline CDR1 is MNHNS and CDR2 SASEGT. This CDR3 is built from 11 residues. V was cut by 5 bases and J by 6 bases, with 8 bases left in between. The CDR3 sequence is CASSPKVEQYF. DNA for the CDR3: TGTGCCAGCAGTCCTAAGGTCGAGCAGTACTTC.

This clone was picked up one time. The V gene is TRBV4-1, the J gene TRBJ2-3; 8 positions agree with TRBD1. With V trimmed by 4 bases and J by 5 bases, 2 bases remained unmatched. The length of the CDR3 is 13 residues. Germline V gene data show CDR1 as MGHRA and CDR2 as YSYEKL. The CDR3 DNA sequence: TGCGCCAGCAGCCGGACAGGGCTAGATACGCAGTATTTT. It codes for CASSRTGLDTQYF.

About this clone itself: Other DNA sequences from this sample encode an identical CDR3 as well. The chain uses TRBV28 and TRBJ1-4; weak D call: TRBD1 (5 bases). Germline CDR1 is MDHEN and CDR2 is SYDVKM. CDR3 length: 12 amino acids. With 8 bases removed from V and 4 bases from J, the gap between germline ends came to 8 bases. The CDR3 protein is CASSGGNEKLFF. CDR3 nucleotides: TGTGCCAGCTCCGGGGGTAATGAAAAACTGTTTTTT.

Written as DNA, the CDR3 is TGCGCCAGCAGCTCCTACGGACAGGGCACCTACGAGCAGTACTTC. This gives the protein CASSSYGQGTYEQYF. V usage is TRBV5-1 and J usage is TRBJ2-7, with 8 positions matching TRBD1. This CDR3 comprises 15 residues. V lost 3 bases and J lost 2; bases outside the gene matches: 7. CDR1 SGHRS and CDR2 YFSETQ come from the germline V gene.

The chain is built from TRBV30 and TRBJ1-1; 10 nucleotides line up with TRBD1. The germline V gene encodes CDR1 GTSNPN and CDR2 SVGIG (reference sequence). V was pared by 4 bases and J by 2 bases, with 7 bases of the junction left unmatched. The CDR3 consists of 15 residues. The CDR3 here is CAWKVDRGGNTEAFF. The DNA of the CDR3 is TGTGCCTGGAAGGTGGACAGGGGGGGTAACACTGAAGCTTTCTTT.

Remarks on this clone: Other DNA sequences within the sample encode an identical CDR3. The V and J genes are TRBV5-1 and TRBJ2-5; no clear D gene. The germline V gene has CDR1 SGHRS and CDR2 YFSETQ. The CDR3 totals 12 residues. The V end lost 1 base, the J end lost 1 base, and 2 bases lay between the germline ends. The CDR3 bases are TGCGCCAGCAGCTTGCCCCAAGAGACCCAGTACTTC. Translation: CASSLPQETQYF.

The chain uses TRBV29-1 and TRBJ1-1; D might be TRBD1 (6 bases). Trimming cost V 5 bases and J 10 bases, with 17 bases left between them. Germline V gene sequence: CDR1 SQVTM, CDR2 ANQGSEA. The CDR3 runs 12 residues. The CDR3 DNA follows: TGCAGCGTTACTTGGGGGCCGGCCGGAGCTTTCTTT. As protein: CSVTWGPAGAFF.

The genes are TRBV14 and TRBJ2-2; maybe TRBD1 (5 bases). The ends were cut back, 0 bases at V and 5 bases at J, with 16 bases in the middle. CDR1 is SGHDN and CDR2 is FVKESK in the germline V gene. The CDR3 runs to 17 residues. This CDR3 is CASSQDRQTAHTGELFF. CDR3 bases: TGTGCCAGCAGCCAAGATCGTCAGACAGCCCATACCGGGGAGCTGTTTTTT.

This clone has just a few counts. This specimen includes other DNA sequences encoding the same CDR3. V gene TRBV7-2 combines with J gene TRBJ1-5, with D hard to call. CDR3 length: 13 amino acids. V lost 3 bases, J lost 2 bases, and 5 bases lay in between. Looked up from germline, CDR1 is SGHTA and CDR2 is FQGNSA. CDR3 DNA: TGTGCCAGCAGCTTGAGAGGCAATCAGCCCCAGCATTTT. Its translation is CASSLRGNQPQHF.

This clone was found once. The gene calls are TRBV10-3 and TRBJ2-5; perhaps TRBD1 as D (6 bases). This CDR3 comprises 12 residues. Germline V gives CDR1 ENHRY, CDR2 SYGVKD. The ends were cut back, 10 bases at V and 5 bases at J, with 14 bases in the middle. This chain's CDR3 is CASAQGSETQYF. CDR3 bases: TGTGCCAGTGCACAGGGTTCCGAGACCCAGTACTTC.

V usage is TRBV7-9 and J usage is TRBJ2-7; perhaps TRBD1 as D (8 bases). The CDR3 contains 17 residues. The germline V gene encodes CDR1 SEHNR and CDR2 FQNEAQ (reference sequence). The ends were cut back, 0 bases at V and 6 bases at J, with 21 bases in the middle. CDR3 amino acids: CASSLARETGVRLEQYF. DNA of the CDR3: TGTGCCAGCAGCTTAGCGCGGGAGACAGGGGTTAGGCTCGAGCAGTACTTC.

CDR3: CASSPLGSGNTIYF. The DNA for the CDR3 is TGTGCCAGCAGCCCCCTAGGCTCTGGAAACACCATATATTTT. V and J are TRBV6-5 and TRBJ1-3; D uncertain. V lost 6 bases and J 0 bases, leaving 9 bases between the germline ends. The CDR3 contains 14 residues. CDR1 is MNHEY and CDR2 is SVGAGI in the germline V gene.

The chain couples TRBV5-4 to TRBJ1-5; D gene ambiguous. Germline CDR1 reads SGHNT; CDR2 reads YYREEE (reference sequence). Trimming took 2 bases from V and 5 from J, leaving 11 bases between them. There are 14 residues in the CDR3. The CDR3, as DNA: TGTGCCAGCAGCTTCGACGGAGCGGATCAGCCCCAGCATTTT. Translation gives CASSFDGADQPQHF.

Remarks on this clone: Other nucleotide sequences from this sample produce the same CDR3. V and J are TRBV18 and TRBJ1-1; 8 bases are shared with TRBD1. The germline CDR1 and CDR2 sequences are KGHSH and LQKENI. The CDR3 extends over 16 amino acids. The J segment lost 0 bases and the V segment lost 2 bases, leaving 5 bases of the junction unmatched. As DNA, the CDR3 is TGTGCCAGCTCACCAAGCGGACAGGGAATGAACACTGAAGCTTTCTTT. This codes for CASSPSGQGMNTEAFF.

The J gene is TRBJ1-1, the V gene TRBV29-1; perhaps TRBD1 as D (5 bases). V lost 4 bases, J lost 0 bases, and 9 bases lay in between. This CDR3 comprises 13 residues. The germline V gene has CDR1 SQVTM and CDR2 ANQGSEA. CDR3 coding DNA: TGCAGCGTTGCAGGGAGCATGAACACTGAAGCTTTCTTT. Its translation is CSVAGSMNTEAFF.

This chain links TRBV9 with TRBJ2-1; 11 nucleotides match TRBD2. J lost 8 bases, V lost 0 bases, and 25 bases had no gene match. In germline, CDR1 is SGDLS, CDR2 YYNGEE. The CDR3 is 22 amino acids. In DNA, the CDR3 is TGTGCCAGCAGCGTAGCTACGGGGGTTTCCGGGACTAGCGGCCGCTCGGCCGATGAGCAGTTCTTC. It specifies CASSVATGVSGTSGRSADEQFF.